The T cell receptor beta chain under discussion was sequenced for a study of TIL therapy for anti-PD-1-resistant metastatic lung cancer. Study-wide results and limits: Many TIL product clones were absent from baseline tumor, suggesting clonal contraction.

There are 13 residues in the CDR3. Deletions cut 4 bases from V and 4 bases from J, with 9 bases between. The V gene's germline CDR1 is SGHRS and CDR2 YFSETQ. Time point described: pre-treatment sample, taken before nivolumab and TIL therapy. Tumor tissue came from excised metastases, mostly pleural nodules or supraclavicular lymph nodes. Notes on this clone: Its antigen is still unknown.

The immunoSEQ assay was v3. Survey-level samples got approximately 2 million read pairs; deep-level samples got about 5-6.5 million. TCRdb keeps only in-frame clones here, not all; method: immunoSEQ multiplex PCR. The sample consists of more than 20,000 clones, 63% of them appearing once. The rearrangement links TRBV5-1 to TRBJ1-5; D remains unclear. Sequenced material: tumor tissue, taken at baseline. The clonotype was recovered from a woman between 30 and 85 years old with non-small cell lung cancer. CDR3: CASSAGLNQPQHF. The CDR3, as DNA: TGCGCCAGCAGCGCTGGGCTGAATCAGCCCCAGCATTTT.